This T cell receptor (beta chain) originates from a study of cytomegalovirus exposure and HLA in healthy donors. V shed 5 bases and J 2 bases; nucleotides not matched to a gene: 5. This CDR3 comprises 15 residues. Per the germline V gene, CDR1 is LNHDA and CDR2 is SQIVND (reference sequence). Primers for the PCR totalled 60 Vbeta and 13 Jbeta. Data came from immunoSEQ multiplex PCR; TCRdb stores just in-frame clones and leaves some out. The repertoire table contains 60,000 to 65,000 clones. Sequenced input: PBMCs. The rearrangement joins TRBV19 to TRBJ1-5; TRBD1 matches 8 bases. This sequence was found in a man aged 30-40 years in good health and CMV-seropositive. The DNA of the CDR3 is TGTGCCAGTAGTTTCGGACAGGGAGGCAATCAGCCCCAGCATTTT. Amino acid sequence: CASSFGQGGNQPQHF.